These 22 T cell receptor beta chains share one sample of origin, sequenced in a study of vaccination effects on CD4 cells after COVID-19. Antigen specificity for these receptors is unknown. The table came from immunoSEQ multiplex PCR; TCRdb's copy has only in-frame clones and leaves some out. This repertoire shows about 38,000 clones, more than 75% found once; its top ten account for 2.9%. CD4+ T cells were isolated after around ten days of culture. The starting material was CD4+ T cells from PBMCs cultured without peptide, obtained before COVID-19 vaccination. The receptor source for this set is a human donor who received a COVID-19 vaccine.

The chain uses TRBV6-1 and TRBJ1-1, with D unclear. Trimming took off 2 bases at V and 11 bases at J, with 15 bases between the two ends. Germline CDR1 MNHNS, CDR2 SASEGT. This CDR3 is 13 amino acids long. This chain's CDR3 is CASSELAAVGAFF. The CDR3 bases are TGTGCCAGCAGTGAACTTGCAGCGGTGGGGGCTTTCTTT.

This clone was detected a few times. The gene calls are TRBV5-5 and TRBJ2-7, with 7 bases fitting TRBD1. The CDR3 contains 15 residues. J lost 2 bases, V lost 0 bases, and 5 bases had no gene match. Per germline, CDR1 SGHKS and CDR2 YYEKEE (reference sequence). The CDR3 reads CASSLASGGPYEQYV. In DNA form, the CDR3 reads TGTGCCAGCAGCTTGGCGTCAGGGGGACCCTACGAGCAGTACGTC.

A few counts support this clone. The chain couples TRBV5-1 to TRBJ1-1; D not certain. Trimming pared 4 bases from V and 4 bases from J, leaving 20 bases between. CDR1 is SGHRS and CDR2 is YFSETQ in the germline V gene. The CDR3 covers 16 residues. CDR3 sequence (DNA): TGCGCCAGCAGCGCAACAGTGCAGTTGGCGGGCACTGAAGCTTTCTTT. This codes for CASSATVQLAGTEAFF. Combining the CDR3 with reference TRBV5-1 and TRBJ1-1 gives the whole variable domain KAGVTQTPRYLIKTRGQQVTLSCSPISGHRSVSWYQQTPGQGLQFLFEYFSETQRNKGNFPGRFSGRQFSNSRSEMNVSTLELGDSALYLCASSATVQLAGTEAFFGQGTRLTVV.

The chain recombines TRBV5-4 with TRBJ2-3; no clear D. Trimming removed 3 bases from V and 1 base from J, with 12 bases in between. Germline CDR1 reads SGHNT; CDR2 reads YYREEE (reference sequence). The CDR3 totals 15 residues. In DNA form, the CDR3 reads TGTGCCAGCAGCTATCAGAGTCGGGGCACAGATACGCAGTATTTT. It translates to CASSYQSRGTDTQYF. Looking up the rest from reference TRBV5-4 and TRBJ2-3 gives the full variable domain: ETGVTQSPTHLIKTRGQQVTLRCSSQSGHNTVSWYQQALGQGPQFIFQYYREEENGRGNFPPRFSGLQFPNYSSELNVNALELDDSALYLCASSYQSRGTDTQYFGPGTRLTVL.

There are a few counts of this clone. This chain connects TRBV3-1 (or the pseudogene TRBV3-2) to TRBJ1-2; a possible D gene is TRBD1 (5 bases). The germline V gene encodes CDR1 LGHDT and CDR2 YNNKEL (reference sequence). The CDR3 covers 18 residues. Between the trimmed V and J ends, which lost 1 base and 1 base, there was a span of 19 bases. In DNA, the CDR3 is TGTGCCAGCAGCCAAGGGGTCACGGAGGGGTTTTTTAACTATGGCTACACCTTC. Translated, it gives CASSQGVTEGFFNYGYTF.

The CDR3 here is CASRNGGSGQPQHF. As DNA, the CDR3 is TGTGCCAGCAGAAACGGAGGTTCGGGTCAGCCCCAGCATTTT. The chain couples TRBV25-1 to TRBJ1-5; D unclear. Germline V gene lookup returns CDR1 MGHDK and CDR2 SYGVNS. The CDR3 has 14 residues. V was cut by 6 bases and J by 6 bases, with 15 bases left in between.

The chain joins TRBV7-2 to TRBJ2-7; TRBD1 agrees at 8 bases. Per germline, CDR1 SGHTA and CDR2 FQGNSA. This CDR3 spans 14 amino acids. The junction had 9 bases not matched to a gene; V was cut back by 5 bases and J by 6 bases. The chain's CDR3 is CASSPRTGMGEQYV. CDR3 DNA: TGTGCCAGCAGCCCCCGGACAGGGATGGGCGAGCAGTACGTC.

The V and J genes are TRBV6-6 and TRBJ1-3; maybe TRBD1 (6 bases). V was shortened by 5 bases and J by 2 bases, with 13 bases between the two germline ends. CDR1 is MNHNY, CDR2 SVGAGI, per germline (reference sequence). The CDR3 length is 15 residues. The CDR3: CASSPNRETGNTIYF. CDR3 DNA sequence: TGTGCCAGCAGTCCGAACAGGGAAACTGGAAACACCATATATTTT.

V and J are TRBV21-1 and TRBJ2-3; the table's D call TRBD1 went unverified against the DNA. TRBV21-1 is shown as a pseudogene. The CDR3 covers 15 residues. The CDR3 DNA reads TGTGCCAGCAGCGGACAGGGTACTAGCACAGATACGCAGTATTTT. It translates to CASSGQGTSTDTQYF.

The J gene is TRBJ2-7, the V gene TRBV30; TRBD1 agrees at 9 bases. CDR1 is GTSNPN, CDR2 SVGIG, per germline (reference sequence). The V gene end was trimmed by 3 bases and the J gene end by 6 bases; junction bases not matched to a gene: 9. The CDR3 runs 14 residues. CDR3 protein: CAWSPGQGFFEQYV. CDR3 DNA: TGTGCCTGGAGCCCGGGACAGGGCTTTTTCGAGCAGTACGTC.

CDR3 in DNA: TGTGCCAGCAGGAACCGGGACACAACGAACAATGAGCAGTTCTTC. Translating gives CASRNRDTTNNEQFF. This chain links TRBV28 with TRBJ2-1, with a weak D call TRBD1 (6 bases). Germline V gene sequence: CDR1 MDHEN, CDR2 SYDVKM. The V end lost 6 bases, the J end lost 5 bases, and 17 bases lay between the germline ends. The CDR3 contains 15 residues.

The chain joins TRBV9 to TRBJ1-2, with D possibly being TRBD1 (5 bases). The CDR3 is 15 amino acids. V shed 4 bases and J shed 0 bases, with 13 bases lying between them. Germline lookup yields CDR1 SGDLS and CDR2 YYNGEE. This chain's CDR3 is CASSPGRGANYGYTF. In DNA, the CDR3 is TGTGCCAGCAGCCCGGGACGGGGAGCTAACTATGGCTACACCTTC.

The V call is TRBV18, the J call TRBJ2-3; 10 bases are a match to TRBD1. The V gene's germline CDR1 is KGHSH and CDR2 LQKENI. CDR3 length: 16 residues. V was clipped by 3 bases and J by 4 bases; unmatched bases: 7. The CDR3 bases are TGTGCCAGCTCACCCATGACAGGGGGCCTCGCAGATACGCAGTATTTT. Residues: CASSPMTGGLADTQYF.

J is TRBJ2-3 and V is TRBV5-1, with 11 nucleotides matching TRBD2. The CDR3 runs to 19 residues. The junction had 15 bases not matched to a gene; V was cut back by 4 bases and J by 2 bases. CDR1 is SGHRS, CDR2 YFSETQ, per germline. This CDR3 is CASSQQNGLAGGYTDTQYF. The DNA of the CDR3 is TGCGCCAGCAGCCAACAAAACGGACTAGCGGGTGGGTACACAGATACGCAGTATTTT.

This chain uses TRBV12-3 or TRBV12-4 with TRBJ1-2; TRBD1 is a possible D gene (5 bases). The V end lost 4 bases, the J end lost 6 bases, and 12 bases lay between the germline ends. CDR3 length: 13 amino acids. The chain's CDR3 is CASSSWTRDGYTF. The CDR3 nucleotides are TGTGCCAGCAGTTCGTGGACACGCGATGGCTACACCTTC.

This chain joins TRBV5-5 and TRBJ2-2; D is possibly TRBD1 (6 bases). The germline gives CDR1 SGHKS, CDR2 YYEKEE (reference sequence). V shed 7 bases and J shed 1 base, with 11 bases lying between them. The CDR3 has 14 residues. The CDR3 coding sequence is TGTGCCAGCCGGCCGGGACAGAACACCGGGGAGCTGTTTTTT. It is translated as CASRPGQNTGELFF.

The V call is TRBV15, the J call TRBJ2-7; 7 positions match TRBD1. Germline assignment: CDR1 LNHNV and CDR2 YYDKDF (reference sequence). Trimming at V came to 0 bases and at J to 5 bases, leaving 7 bases not matched to a gene. The CDR3 loop spans 15 amino acids. The DNA of the CDR3 is TGTGCCACCAGCAGAGATCAAAACAGGGGCCACGAGCAGTACGTC. Translation: CATSRDQNRGHEQYV.

The rearrangement links TRBV12-3 or TRBV12-4 to TRBJ1-5; D gene ambiguous. V was pared by 7 bases and J by 5 bases, with 9 bases between. The CDR3 extends over 12 amino acids. The CDR3 here is CASTSGYQPQHF. For the CDR3, the DNA is TGTGCCAGCACCTCCGGGTATCAGCCCCAGCATTTT.

The rearrangement links TRBV7-2 to TRBJ2-2, with TRBD2 identical over 7 bases. The CDR3 extends over 16 amino acids. The V gene's germline CDR1 is SGHTA and CDR2 FQGNSA. J gave up 2 bases and V 4 bases, and 7 bases lay outside the gene matches. CDR3 region: CASSSRRGSNTGELFF. The CDR3 bases are TGTGCCAGCAGCTCGAGGCGGGGGAGCAACACCGGGGAGCTGTTTTTT.

The V gene is TRBV6-4, the J gene TRBJ1-5, with 9 nucleotides matching TRBD1. The CDR3 runs to 15 residues. The ends lost 8 bases at V and 2 bases at J; junction bases unmatched: 7. Germline V gene lookup returns CDR1 MRHNA and CDR2 SNTAGT. CDR3 coding DNA: TGTGCCAGCTGGGACAGGGAGGTGGGCAATCAGCCCCAGCATTTT. This sequence encodes CASWDREVGNQPQHF.

V is TRBV18 and J is TRBJ2-2, with D perhaps matching TRBD2 (6 bases). The CDR3 spans 15 residues. V gave up 3 bases and J gave up 4 bases, with 12 bases separating them. In germline, CDR1 is KGHSH, CDR2 LQKENI. Here the CDR3 reads CASSPPGGRTGELFF. For the CDR3, the DNA is TGTGCCAGCTCACCCCCCGGGGGTCGCACCGGGGAGCTGTTTTTT.

The J gene is TRBJ1-6, the V gene TRBV10-3; 8 positions match TRBD1. This CDR3 has 15 amino acids. With V trimmed by 1 base and J by 8 bases, 4 bases remained unmatched. CDR1 and CDR2 (germline): ENHRY, SYGVKD. The CDR3 region has the DNA TGTGCCATCAGTGAGTTAGCAGGGGGCGATTCACCCCTCCACTTT. It yields the protein CAISELAGGDSPLHF.